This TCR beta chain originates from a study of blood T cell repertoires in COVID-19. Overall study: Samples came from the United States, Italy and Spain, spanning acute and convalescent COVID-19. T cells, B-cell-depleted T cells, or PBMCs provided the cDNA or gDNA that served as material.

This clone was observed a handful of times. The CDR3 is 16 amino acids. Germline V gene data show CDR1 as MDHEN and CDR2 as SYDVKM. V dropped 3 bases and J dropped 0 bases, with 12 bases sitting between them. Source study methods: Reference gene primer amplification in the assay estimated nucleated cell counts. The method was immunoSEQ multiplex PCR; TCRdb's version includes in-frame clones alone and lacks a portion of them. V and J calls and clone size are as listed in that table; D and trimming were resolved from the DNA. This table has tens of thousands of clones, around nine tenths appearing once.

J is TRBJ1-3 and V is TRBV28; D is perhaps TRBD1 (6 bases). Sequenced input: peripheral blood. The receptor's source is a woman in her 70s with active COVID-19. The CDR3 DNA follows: TGTGCCAGCAGTTTCCACCGGGACACCTCTGGAAACACCATATATTTT. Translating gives CASSFHRDTSGNTIYF.